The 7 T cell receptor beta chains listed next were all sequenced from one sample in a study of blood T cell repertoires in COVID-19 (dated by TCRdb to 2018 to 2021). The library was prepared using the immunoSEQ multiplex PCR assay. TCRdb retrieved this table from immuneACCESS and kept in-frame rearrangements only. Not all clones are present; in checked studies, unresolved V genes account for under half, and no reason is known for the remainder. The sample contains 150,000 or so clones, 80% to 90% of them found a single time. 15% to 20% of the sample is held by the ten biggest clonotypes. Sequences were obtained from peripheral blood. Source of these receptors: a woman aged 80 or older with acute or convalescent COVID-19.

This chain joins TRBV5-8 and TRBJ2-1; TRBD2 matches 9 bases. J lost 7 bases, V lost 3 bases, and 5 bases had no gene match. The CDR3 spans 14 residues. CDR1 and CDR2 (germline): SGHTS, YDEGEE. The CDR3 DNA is TGTGCCAGCAGCTATGAAGCGGGGGGAAATGAGCAGTTCTTC. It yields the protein CASSYEAGGNEQFF.

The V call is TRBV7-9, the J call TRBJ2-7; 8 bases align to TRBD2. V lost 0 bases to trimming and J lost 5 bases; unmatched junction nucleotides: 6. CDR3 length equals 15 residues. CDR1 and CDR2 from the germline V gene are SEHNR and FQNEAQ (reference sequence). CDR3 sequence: CASSLAGRAGHEQYF. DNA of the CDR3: TGTGCCAGCAGCTTAGCCGGGAGGGCGGGCCACGAGCAGTACTTC. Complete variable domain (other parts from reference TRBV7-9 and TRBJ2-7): DTGVSQNPRHKITKRGQNVTFRCDPISEHNRLYWYRQTLGQGPEFLTYFQNEAQLEKSRLLSDRFSAERPKGSFSTLEIQRTEQGDSAMYLCASSLAGRAGHEQYFGPGTRLTVT.

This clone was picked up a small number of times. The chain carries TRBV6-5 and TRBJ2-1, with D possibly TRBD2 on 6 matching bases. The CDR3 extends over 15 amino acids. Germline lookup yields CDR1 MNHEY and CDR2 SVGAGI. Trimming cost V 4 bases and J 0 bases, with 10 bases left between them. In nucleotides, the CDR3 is TGTGCCAGCAGTTCATGGGGGGACTCCTACAATGAGCAGTTCTTC. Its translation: CASSSWGDSYNEQFF.

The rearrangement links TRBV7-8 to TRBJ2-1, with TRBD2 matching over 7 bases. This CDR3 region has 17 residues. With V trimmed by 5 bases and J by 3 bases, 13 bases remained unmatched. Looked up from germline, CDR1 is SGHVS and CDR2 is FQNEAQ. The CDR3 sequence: CASSPPWAGVIYNEQFF. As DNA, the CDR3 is TGTGCCAGCAGCCCCCCTTGGGCGGGGGTTATCTACAATGAGCAGTTCTTC.

CDR3 nucleotides: TGTGCCAGCAGCTCATTCGGACTAGCGAACGAGCAGTACTTC. It yields the protein CASSSFGLANEQYF. The V gene is TRBV11-2, the J gene TRBJ2-7, with 9 bases matching TRBD2. Per the germline V gene, CDR1 is SGHAT and CDR2 is FQNNGV. The CDR3 has 14 residues. Trimming cost V 4 bases and J 5 bases; bases outside gene matches: 6.

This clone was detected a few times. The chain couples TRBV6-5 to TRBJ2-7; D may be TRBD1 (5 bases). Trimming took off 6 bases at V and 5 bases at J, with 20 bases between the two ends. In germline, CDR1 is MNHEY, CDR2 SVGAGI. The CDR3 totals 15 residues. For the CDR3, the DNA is TGTGCCAGCAGCCGACCAGGGAATGTAATGAACGAGCAGTACTTC. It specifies CASSRPGNVMNEQYF.

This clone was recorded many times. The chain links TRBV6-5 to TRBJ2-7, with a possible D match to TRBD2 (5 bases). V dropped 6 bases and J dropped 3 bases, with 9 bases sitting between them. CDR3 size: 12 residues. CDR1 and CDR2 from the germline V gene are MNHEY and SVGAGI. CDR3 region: CASSNEGYEQYF. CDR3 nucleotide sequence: TGTGCCAGCAGCAATGAGGGCTACGAGCAGTACTTC.